The clone carrying this TCR beta chain was recorded a few times. With molecular barcodes, quantitative 5'-RACE was used to make the TCR beta libraries. From the 5' RACE reads, TCRdb called clonotypes with MiXCR, one entry per CDR3 protein. The data contain about 36,000 distinct CDR3 sequences, 11% of them singletons. This entry is derived from a study of CD8 T cells in ankylosing spondylitis. V dropped 3 bases and J dropped 3 bases, with 23 bases sitting between them. The CDR3 totals 18 residues. Germline V gene data show CDR1 as SGHAT and CDR2 as FQDESV (reference sequence). Material: synovial fluid, either unsorted or a sorted T cell fraction (not recorded which). This TCR was sampled from a male donor with ankylosing spondylitis. The chain links TRBV11-1 to TRBJ1-1; D is possibly TRBD1 (6 bases). The CDR3 nucleotides read TGTGCCAGCAGCTTGGGTCGGGGGCACACAGGAGGGTACACTGAAGCTTTCTTT. This translates into CASSLGRGHTGGYTEAFF.